This TCR beta chain was recorded in a study of T cell responses to AZD1222 COVID-19 vaccine. Study background: Second doses at about 4 or about 12 weeks were pooled. Points from the study as a whole: All repertoire sampling was performed exclusively after the peak T cell response. Baseline serostatus was positive in only six or seven AZD1222 recipients.

Repertoires were generated with immunoSEQ multiplex PCR, while TCRdb's copy carries only in-frame clones and drops some. Of about 110,000 clones listed, more than 70% were seen once; the top ten hold about 3.3%. Trimming removed 6 bases from V and 2 bases from J; junction bases left unmatched: 13. The CDR3 length is 18 residues. Germline V gene sequence: CDR1 LGHDT, CDR2 YNNKEL (reference sequence). This clone was counted once. No antigen is known for it. The V and J genes are TRBV3-1 (or the pseudogene TRBV3-2) and TRBJ2-6; 7 positions agree with TRBD1. This material consisted of peripheral blood, taken on day 0 of AZD1222 vaccination. The origin of this receptor is an adult in good health. The CDR3 reads CASSSQGLGGAGANVLTF. In DNA form, the CDR3 reads TGTGCCAGCAGTAGCCAAGGTCTAGGGGGCGCTGGGGCCAACGTCCTGACTTTC.